This T cell receptor beta chain was captured in a study of control samples from healthy donors and cancer patients. Assay used: immunoSEQ multiplex PCR; TCRdb lists only in-frame clones, some missing. The data show about 110,000 clones, with approximately 90% seen just once and roughly 15% held by the top ten. There are 15 residues in the CDR3. V lost 0 bases and J 5 bases, leaving 14 bases between the germline ends. Germline loops: CDR1 SGDLS, CDR2 YYNGEE. The receptor was isolated from a woman in her 50s in good health. This chain uses TRBV9 with TRBJ1-1, with D perhaps matching TRBD1 (6 bases). The material sequenced was blood. CDR3 in amino acids: CASSVGWGRGTEAFF. CDR3 nucleotide sequence: TGTGCCAGCAGCGTAGGATGGGGGCGGGGTACTGAAGCTTTCTTT.